This TCR beta chain was recovered during a study of shared clonotypes between healthy human individuals. Donors comprised only Caucasian adults living in Nashville, Tennessee. Here immunoSEQ multiplex PCR was the method, and the copy in TCRdb shows in-frame clones only, minus some. The sample has about 480,000 clones, about three quarters seen once. V was cut by 4 bases and J by 0 bases, with 12 bases left in between. The CDR3 contains 16 residues. The V gene's germline CDR1 is MNHNS and CDR2 SASEGT. This chain links TRBV6-1 with TRBJ2-2, with D possibly matching TRBD1 (5 bases). Sequencing was carried out using PBMCs. The sequence was obtained from a middle-aged woman in good health. Some clones in this sample may be carry-over from other donors' samples. The CDR3 DNA reads TGTGCCAGCAGTGGCAGGGTGGGCGCGAACACCGGGGAGCTGTTTTTT. Translation: CASSGRVGANTGELFF.